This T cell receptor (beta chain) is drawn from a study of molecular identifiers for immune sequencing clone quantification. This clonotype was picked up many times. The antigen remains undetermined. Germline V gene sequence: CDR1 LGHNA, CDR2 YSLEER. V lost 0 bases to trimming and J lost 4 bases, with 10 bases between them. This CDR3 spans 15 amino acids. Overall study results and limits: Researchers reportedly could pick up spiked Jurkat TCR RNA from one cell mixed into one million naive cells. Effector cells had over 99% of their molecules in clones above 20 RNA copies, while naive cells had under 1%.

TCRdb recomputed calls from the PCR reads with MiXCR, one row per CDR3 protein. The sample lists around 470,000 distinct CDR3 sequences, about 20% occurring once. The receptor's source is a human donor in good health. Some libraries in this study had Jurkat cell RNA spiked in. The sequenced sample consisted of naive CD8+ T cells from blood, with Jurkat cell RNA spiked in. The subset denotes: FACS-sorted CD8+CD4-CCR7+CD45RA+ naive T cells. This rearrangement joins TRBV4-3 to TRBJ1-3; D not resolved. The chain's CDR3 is CASSQDRAAGNTIYF. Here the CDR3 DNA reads TGCGCCAGCAGCCAAGATCGGGCAGCCGGAAACACCATATATTTT.